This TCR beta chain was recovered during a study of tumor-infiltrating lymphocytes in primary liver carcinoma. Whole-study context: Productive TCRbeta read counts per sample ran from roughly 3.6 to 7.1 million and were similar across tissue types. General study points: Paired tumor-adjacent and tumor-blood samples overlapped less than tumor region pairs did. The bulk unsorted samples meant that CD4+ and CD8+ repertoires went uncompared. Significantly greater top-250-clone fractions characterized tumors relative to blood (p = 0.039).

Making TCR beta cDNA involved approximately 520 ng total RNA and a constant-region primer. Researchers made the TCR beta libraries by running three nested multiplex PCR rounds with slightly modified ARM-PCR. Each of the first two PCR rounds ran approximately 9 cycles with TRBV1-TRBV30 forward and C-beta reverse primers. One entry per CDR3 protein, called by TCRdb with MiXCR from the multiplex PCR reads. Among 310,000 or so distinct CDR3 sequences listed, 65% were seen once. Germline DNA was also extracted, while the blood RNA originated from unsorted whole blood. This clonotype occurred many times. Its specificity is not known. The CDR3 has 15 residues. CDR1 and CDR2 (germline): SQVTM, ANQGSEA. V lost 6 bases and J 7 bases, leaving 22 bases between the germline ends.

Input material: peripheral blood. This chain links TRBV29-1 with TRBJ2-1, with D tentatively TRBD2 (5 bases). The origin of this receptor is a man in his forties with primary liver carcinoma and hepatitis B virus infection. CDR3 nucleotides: TGCAGCGTCGCAACCTCCGGAGGCGCGTGGAATGAGCAGTTCTTC. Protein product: CSVATSGGAWNEQFF.